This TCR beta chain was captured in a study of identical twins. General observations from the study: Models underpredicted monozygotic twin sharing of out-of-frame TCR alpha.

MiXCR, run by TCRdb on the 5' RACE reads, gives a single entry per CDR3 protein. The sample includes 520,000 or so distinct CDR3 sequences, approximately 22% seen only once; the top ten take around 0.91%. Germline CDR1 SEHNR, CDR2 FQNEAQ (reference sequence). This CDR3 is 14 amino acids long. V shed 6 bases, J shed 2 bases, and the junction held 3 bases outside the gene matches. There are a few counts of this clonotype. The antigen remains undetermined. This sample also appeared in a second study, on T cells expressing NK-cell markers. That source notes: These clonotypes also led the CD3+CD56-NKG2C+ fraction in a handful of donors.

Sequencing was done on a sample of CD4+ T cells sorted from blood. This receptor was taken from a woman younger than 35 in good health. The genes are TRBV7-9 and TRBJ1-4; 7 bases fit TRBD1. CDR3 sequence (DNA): TGTGCCAGCAGTCGACAGGGCACTAATGAAAAACTGTTTTTT. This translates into CASSRQGTNEKLFF.